The 10 T cell receptor beta chains listed next were all sequenced from one sample in a study of cytomegalovirus exposure and HLA in healthy donors. Libraries were prepared by immunoSEQ multiplex PCR; TCRdb keeps only in-frame clonotypes and omits some of them. The table lists 110,000 to 150,000 clones, 89% of them singletons. Material: PBMCs. These receptors originate from a woman between 18 and 29 years old in good health and CMV-seropositive.

V gene TRBV6-4 combines with J gene TRBJ2-3; TRBD2 agrees at 8 bases. CDR3 length: 16 residues. The trim removed 3 bases at V and 1 base at J, leaving 6 bases unmatched. Germline V gene data show CDR1 as MRHNA and CDR2 as SNTAGT. In DNA form, the CDR3 reads TGTGCCAGCAGTGATCGGGGGGGCACAGGCACAGATACGCAGTATTTT. Translating gives CASSDRGGTGTDTQYF.

The gene calls are TRBV5-1 and TRBJ2-5; D possibly corresponds to TRBD1 (7 bases). The CDR3 length is 14 residues. Germline V gene lookup returns CDR1 SGHRS and CDR2 YFSETQ. Trimming cost V 3 bases and J 2 bases, with 11 bases left between them. The CDR3 loop is CASSWGDSQETQYF. In DNA, the CDR3 is TGCGCCAGCAGCTGGGGGGACAGTCAAGAGACCCAGTACTTC.

This clone was observed once. The chain uses TRBV7-9 and TRBJ1-1; 10 nucleotides agree with TRBD1. The CDR3 covers 14 residues. The trim removed 5 bases at V and 5 bases at J, leaving 5 bases unmatched. Per germline, CDR1 SEHNR and CDR2 FQNEAQ (reference sequence). This CDR3 is CASSPGTGETEAFF. The DNA for the CDR3 is TGTGCCAGCAGCCCCGGGACAGGGGAAACTGAAGCTTTCTTT.

The V gene is TRBV4-1, the J gene TRBJ2-7, with 10 positions matching TRBD2. The germline V gene has CDR1 MGHRA and CDR2 YSYEKL. This CDR3 comprises 18 residues. V shed 1 base, J shed 2 bases, and the junction held 11 bases outside the gene matches. CDR3 DNA sequence: TGCGCCAGCAGCCAAGGTGTAGCGGGGGGCGCTGGAGCCTACGAGCAGTACTTC. As protein: CASSQGVAGGAGAYEQYF.

The genes are TRBV7-3 and TRBJ1-4; unclear D gene. From germline, CDR1 is SGHTA and CDR2 FQGTGA. V shed 5 bases and J shed 3 bases, with 19 bases lying between them. This CDR3 contains 17 residues. The DNA of the CDR3 is TGTGCCAGCAGCCCCCTTCCGGTAACTTTAGCTAATGAAAAACTGTTTTTT. Encoded protein: CASSPLPVTLANEKLFF. Full variable domain (missing parts from reference TRBV7-3 and TRBJ1-4): GAGVSQTPSNKVTEKGKYVELRCDPISGHTALYWYRQSLGQGPEFLIYFQGTGAADDSGLPNDRFFAVRPEGSVSTLKIQRTERGDSAVYLCASSPLPVTLANEKLFFGSGTQLSVL.

The chain is built from TRBV5-4 and TRBJ1-2; D not certain. Germline V lookup: CDR1 SGHNT, CDR2 YYREEE (reference sequence). Deletions cut 4 bases from V and 3 bases from J, with 19 bases between. CDR3 length: 16 residues. CDR3 residues: CASSPDQSGPDYGYTF. The CDR3 bases are TGTGCCAGCAGCCCGGATCAATCGGGTCCCGACTATGGCTACACCTTC.

The chain's CDR3 is CASSLGTRGQYADTQYF. The CDR3 coding sequence is TGTGCCAGCAGCCTTGGGACTAGGGGACAGTACGCAGATACGCAGTATTTT. This sequence joins TRBV4-2 and TRBJ2-3; perhaps TRBD2 as D (8 bases). The V end lost 4 bases, the J end lost 4 bases, and 21 bases lay between the germline ends. There are 17 residues in the CDR3. Germline V gene sequence: CDR1 LGHNA, CDR2 YNFKEQ.

This chain links TRBV14 with TRBJ1-1; 11 bases match TRBD1. V lost 0 bases to trimming and J lost 4 bases; unmatched junction nucleotides: 1. This CDR3 is 15 amino acids long. Germline V gene lookup returns CDR1 SGHDN and CDR2 FVKESK. DNA of the CDR3: TGTGCCAGCAGCCAAGAAGGACAGGGGGCCACTGAAGCTTTCTTT. Amino acids: CASSQEGQGATEAFF.

The gene calls are TRBV5-4 and TRBJ2-5; 15 bases map to TRBD2. From germline, CDR1 is SGHNT and CDR2 YYREEE (reference sequence). Losses at the gene ends were 4 bases for V and 3 bases for J; bases not matched to a gene: 4. The CDR3 consists of 16 residues. CDR3 DNA sequence: TGTGCCAGCAGCCGGGGACTAGCGGGGGGCGAAGAGACCCAGTACTTC. Translated, it gives CASSRGLAGGEETQYF.

This chain connects TRBV6-1 to TRBJ2-7; 7 nucleotides match TRBD1. This CDR3 comprises 15 residues. Per germline, CDR1 MNHNS and CDR2 SASEGT. Losses at the gene ends were 2 bases for V and 2 bases for J; bases not matched to a gene: 6. The CDR3 coding sequence is TGTGCCAGCAGTGAACTCGGACAGGCCACCTACGAGCAGTACTTC. This encodes CASSELGQATYEQYF.